This entry concerns a single T cell receptor beta chain. The authors ran a second PCR of roughly 6 to 12 cycles using a sample-barcoded 5' primer and a J-beta primer mix. Each CDR3 protein gets one entry after TCRdb re-called the 5' RACE reads with MiXCR. Of some 860,000 distinct CDR3 sequences detected, more than 55% appear once; the ten largest clones hold around a quarter. In germline, CDR1 is KGHSH, CDR2 LQKENI. The CDR3 contains 15 residues. Unmatched junction bases numbered 17, after V lost 6 bases and J lost 11 bases. These data come from a study of blood T cells in healthy people across ages. V and J are TRBV18 and TRBJ2-5; TRBD2 matches 8 bases. The receptor was isolated from a man in his forties or fifties in good health. Material for sequencing was blood. The chain's CDR3 is CASSEQGTRYNEQYF. Here the CDR3 DNA reads TGTGCCAGCTCCGAGCAAGGGACTAGATACAATGAGCAGTACTTC.